This T cell receptor beta chain was captured in a study of breast tumors, draining lymph nodes, adjacent tissues. Study-level results: Data fit most tumor T cells coming from lymph node, expanding in tumor. Compared with lymph nodes, tumors were less diverse; compared with nontumor tissue, more. Tumor and nontumor repertoires were significantly more similar in luminal-like than in basal-like breast cancer.

This clonotype was seen at least ten times. Antigen specificity is unknown. Each CDR3 protein is one row after TCRdb ran MiXCR on the multiplex PCR reads. The sample has about 230,000 distinct CDR3 sequences, 32% seen once. V trimming: 5 bases; J trimming: 6 bases; junction bases outside the gene matches: 7. This CDR3 contains 15 residues. Germline CDR1 reads SEHNR; CDR2 reads FQNEAQ (reference sequence). Breast cancer patients provided tissue from their axillary draining lymph nodes. V is TRBV7-9 and J is TRBJ1-6; TRBD1 matches 7 bases. The receptor's source is a female donor with breast cancer. Some clones in this sample may be carry-over from other donors' samples. Material for sequencing was axillary lymph node tissue. Here the CDR3 DNA reads TGTGCCAGCAGCCCTGGGACAGCGCGTAATTCACCCCTCCACTTT. It is translated as CASSPGTARNSPLHF.